A selection of T cell receptor beta chains follows, all from one sample in a study of shared T cell receptors in the human thymus. Only in-frame clones appear in the TCRdb table, and some are missing; sequencing was by immunoSEQ multiplex PCR. The table shows hundreds of thousands of clones, with roughly 88% occurring only once. The same sample was also used in a study of human thymus T cells.

Sequencing was carried out using thymocytes. These receptors were collected from a boy under three years old with a congenital heart defect. Each CDR3 is given with its conserved first and last residue. A row's size may be missing; if present it is once, few, many or a size class.

>TRBJ1-1|TRBV13|-
CASSPGGMNTEAFF
>TRBJ2-3|TRBV29-1|-
CSVEVRRWREGGDTQYF
>TRBJ2-6|TRBV5-6|-
CASSFDRGDGANVLTF
>TRBJ2-4|TRBV5-6|-
CASTTGVRVPAKNIQYF
>TRBJ2-7|TRBV29-1|-
CSAAGGEAGYEQYF
>TRBJ2-3|TRBV27|-
CASTLTRDADTQYF
>TRBJ2-4|TRBV9|-
CASSVGAGGPKNIQYF
>TRBJ2-1|TRBV5-8|-
CASRDYLAGGPIGQFF
>TRBJ2-7|TRBV5-6|once
CASSYRQGLGVYEQYF
>TRBJ2-1|TRBV30|few
CAWSVMSGRRNEQFF
>TRBJ1-4|TRBV10-2|-
CASSDQVQPSPTNEKLFF
>TRBJ2-1|TRBV5-1|-
CASSLGEGQNEQFF
>TRBJ2-4|TRBV5-6|-
CASSYSRAGGIAKNIQYF
>TRBJ2-1|TRBV4-2|few
CASSPGTSGRGNEQFF
>TRBJ2-7|TRBV7-9|-
CASSSTGVRGEQYF
>TRBJ1-5|TRBV28|-
CASSTGNGDNQPQHF
>TRBJ1-4|TRBV15|-
CATSRDREPTTNEKLFF